The clone carrying this T cell receptor beta chain was picked up a small number of times. Its cognate antigen is unknown. TCRdb's table, derived via immunoSEQ multiplex PCR, lists solely in-frame clones and lacks some. Among under 2,000 clones, approximately 83% were seen once, and the ten largest hold roughly 22%. The length of the CDR3 is 15 residues. Germline V lookup: CDR1 SGHNT, CDR2 YYREEE (reference sequence). V shed 2 bases and J shed 5 bases, with 17 bases lying between them. The data originate from a study of immune cell composition in non-small cell lung cancer. Turning to the study itself: Lung adenocarcinoma or squamous carcinoma made up most tumours. General study results and limits: TIL tumour reactivity correlated with maximal tumour-associated clone frequency in adenocarcinoma. No significant correlation existed between pack-years smoked and tumour clonality. It was not proven that tumour-reactive clones equal dominant tumour-associated clones.

The normal lung sample lay at least 3 cm, and maximally far, from the tumour. Sequencing was carried out using non-adjacent lung tissue. This clonotype was obtained from a human donor with non-small cell lung cancer. V gene TRBV5-4 combines with J gene TRBJ2-7; a possible D gene is TRBD1 (6 bases). In DNA, the CDR3 is TGTGCCAGCAGCTTTCGGACAGTTTACTCTCACGAGCAGTACTTC. Protein product: CASSFRTVYSHEQYF.